This T cell receptor (beta chain) was recorded in a study of T-cell reconstitution after alpha-beta-depleted transplantation in children. The J segment lost 4 bases and the V segment lost 7 bases, leaving 7 bases of the junction unmatched. Germline lookup yields CDR1 MNHEY and CDR2 SMNVEV (reference sequence). This CDR3 contains 14 residues. As it was prepared, the TCRbeta library received unique molecular identifiers. TCRdb redid the calling of the PCR reads with MiXCR, one entry per CDR3 protein. The sample includes approximately 270,000 distinct CDR3 sequences, 9.9% seen only once; the top ten take about 9.5%.

This TCR came from a human donor who donated a stem cell graft to a child with SCID. Sequences were derived from PBMCs from the stem cell graft donor, sampled from the stem cell graft. The chain links TRBV27 to TRBJ2-7; TRBD2 aligns across 10 bases. The CDR3 protein is CASNPAGGPYEQYF. CDR3 coding DNA: TGTGCCAGCAATCCAGCGGGGGGGCCTTACGAGCAGTACTTC.